This passage covers 17 T cell receptor beta chains from one sample sequenced in a study of blood T cells in healthy people across ages. A second PCR, run for about 7 to 12 cycles, used a sample-barcoded 5' primer plus a J-beta primer mix. One entry per CDR3 protein results from TCRdb running MiXCR on the 5' RACE reads. The sample holds some 1.5 million distinct CDR3 sequences, 28% seen once. The sequencing sample was made of blood. The receptors derive from a young woman in good health.

The chain recombines TRBV2 with TRBJ2-7; 9 nucleotides agree with TRBD1. Per the germline V gene, CDR1 is SNHLY and CDR2 is FYNNEI. The CDR3 length is 16 residues. V was pared by 4 bases and J by 0 bases, with 7 bases of the junction left unmatched. The CDR3 coding sequence is TGTGCCAGCAGTGGAATGGACAGGGGCGGCTCCTACGAGCAGTACTTC. As protein: CASSGMDRGGSYEQYF.

The table lists this clonotype with many counts. J is TRBJ1-5 and V is TRBV2, with no clear D. The V and J ends lost 8 bases and 5 bases respectively, with 13 bases between them. The CDR3 extends over 13 amino acids. Germline V gives CDR1 SNHLY, CDR2 FYNNEI. The CDR3: CASRAGVDQPQHF. CDR3 nucleotide sequence: TGTGCCAGCCGGGCCGGGGTAGATCAGCCCCAGCATTTT.

This rearrangement joins TRBV30 to TRBJ2-7; 8 bases fit TRBD2. In germline, CDR1 is GTSNPN, CDR2 SVGIG (reference sequence). The V segment lost 3 bases and the J segment 10 bases; nucleotides outside the gene matches: 5. The CDR3 spans 11 residues. CDR3 region: CAWSPGGAQYF. The CDR3, as DNA: TGTGCCTGGAGCCCCGGGGGGGCCCAGTACTTC.

The V call is TRBV9, the J call TRBJ2-3, with 9 bases that match TRBD2. Germline lookup yields CDR1 SGDLS and CDR2 YYNGEE. CDR3 length equals 15 residues. After removal of 7 bases from V and 5 bases from J, the junction contained 11 bases not matched to a gene. CDR3 loop: CASGEEGGGGDTQYF. Written as DNA, the CDR3 is TGTGCCAGCGGCGAAGAGGGCGGGGGGGGAGATACGCAGTATTTT.

The table lists this clonotype with a few counts. This chain links TRBV2 with TRBJ1-5, with D tentatively TRBD1 (5 bases). Per the germline V gene, CDR1 is SNHLY and CDR2 is FYNNEI. There are 13 residues in the CDR3. The V and J ends lost 10 bases and 6 bases respectively, with 16 bases between them. CDR3 DNA: TGTGCCACCACGCCAGGGATGGGTCAGCCCCAGCATTTT. Its protein is CATTPGMGQPQHF.

The chain joins TRBV11-2 to TRBJ2-5; D possibly corresponds to TRBD2 (5 bases). Germline CDR1 is SGHAT and CDR2 is FQNNGV. This CDR3 spans 13 amino acids. Between the trimmed V and J ends, which lost 3 bases and 11 bases, there was a span of 16 bases. The DNA for the CDR3 is TGTGCCAGCAGCTTTCCCGGGGTCCTTGGGCAGTACTTC. Translating gives CASSFPGVLGQYF. Using reference TRBV11-2 and TRBJ2-5 for the parts outside the CDR3, the full variable domain is EAGVAQSPRYKIIEKRQSVAFWCNPISGHATLYWYQQILGQGPKLLIQFQNNGVVDDSQLPKDRFSAERLKGVDSTLKIQPAKLEDSAVYLCASSFPGVLGQYFGPGTRLLVL.

The chain employs TRBV7-9 and TRBJ2-7; 12 nucleotides line up with TRBD2. The V segment lost 0 bases and the J segment 4 bases; nucleotides outside the gene matches: 13. This CDR3 region has 19 residues. Germline CDR1 and CDR2: SEHNR and FQNEAQ (reference sequence). CDR3 sequence reads: CASSLARSASGRARYEQYF. The CDR3 region has the DNA TGTGCCAGCAGCTTAGCGCGTTCGGCTAGCGGGAGGGCTAGGTACGAGCAGTACTTC.

The chain is built from TRBV30 and TRBJ2-7; TRBD2 aligns across 7 bases. Trimming cost V 4 bases and J 4 bases; bases outside gene matches: 10. Germline assignment: CDR1 GTSNPN and CDR2 SVGIG (reference sequence). CDR3 length: 14 residues. DNA for the CDR3: TGTGCCTGGACTATCAGGGCCGGGGGGTACGAGCAGTACTTC. Translation gives CAWTIRAGGYEQYF.

This clonotype was seen a few times. The V gene is TRBV6-5, the J gene TRBJ2-7; D gene uncertain. CDR1 MNHEY and CDR2 SVGAGI come from the germline V gene. Trimming took 5 bases from V and 2 from J, leaving 10 bases between them. This CDR3 is built from 13 residues. The CDR3 reads CASSGATTYEQYF. Written as DNA, the CDR3 is TGTGCCAGCAGTGGAGCTACCACCTACGAGCAGTACTTC.

This chain connects TRBV12-3 or TRBV12-4 to TRBJ2-7; D is unclear. V dropped 5 bases and J dropped 2 bases, with 16 bases sitting between them. This CDR3 is built from 15 residues. CDR3 coding DNA: TGTGCCAGCAGTCCCTATAGGGCCAAGGCCTACGAGCAGTACTTC. Protein sequence: CASSPYRAKAYEQYF.

This clonotype occurred many times. The chain couples TRBV9 to TRBJ2-5; D remains unclear. Trimming removed 0 bases at V and 2 bases at J, with 11 bases between. The CDR3 contains 15 residues. In germline, CDR1 is SGDLS, CDR2 YYNGEE. As DNA, the CDR3 is TGTGCCAGCAGCGTAGAGTCAACACCTCAAGAGACCCAGTACTTC. This translates into CASSVESTPQETQYF.

This clonotype has just a few counts. V is TRBV29-1 and J is TRBJ2-1; weak D call: TRBD2 (6 bases). The J call is doubtful: the DNA matches TRBJ2-7 better. The CDR3 sequence is 16 residues long. CDR1 SQVTM and CDR2 ANQGSEA come from the germline V gene. The CDR3 DNA reads TGCAGCGTTGAAGGTTCCGGGAGCTTCGCCTACAATGAGCAGTACTTC. Encoded protein: CSVEGSGSFAYNEQYF.

This clonotype was counted between two and nine times. V is TRBV4-2 and J is TRBJ1-4, with D perhaps matching TRBD1 (5 bases). This CDR3 is built from 15 residues. The germline gives CDR1 LGHNA, CDR2 YNFKEQ. V lost 1 base, J lost 4 bases, and 10 bases lay in between. CDR3 coding DNA: TGTGCCAGCAGCCAAGGGGGACGGAGTAATGAAAAACTGTTTTTT. Its protein product is CASSQGGRSNEKLFF.

V and J are TRBV21-1 and TRBJ2-3; the table's D call of TRBD2 was not tested on the DNA. TRBV21-1 is classified as a pseudogene. This CDR3 comprises 16 residues. CDR3 amino acids: CASSIIRPSGTDTQYF. CDR3 DNA sequence: TGTGCCAGCAGCATAATAAGACCCTCGGGGACAGATACGCAGTATTTT.

This chain joins TRBV2 and TRBJ1-5; the D is unclear. V lost 6 bases to trimming and J lost 8 bases, with 14 bases between them. Germline loops: CDR1 SNHLY, CDR2 FYNNEI. The CDR3 covers 13 residues. The CDR3: CASRRAGYEPQHF. Written as DNA, the CDR3 is TGTGCCAGCAGGCGGGCGGGCTATGAGCCCCAGCATTTT.

This clonotype was picked up a small number of times. This sequence joins TRBV12-3 or TRBV12-4 and TRBJ2-5; 7 bases map to TRBD1. Trimming took 5 bases from V and 2 from J; bases not matched to a gene: 8. The CDR3 runs to 15 residues. CDR3 sequence: CASSKAGGLQETQYF. CDR3 nucleotide sequence: TGTGCCAGCAGTAAAGCAGGGGGATTACAAGAGACCCAGTACTTC.

This clonotype was observed a handful of times. This chain uses TRBV20-1 with TRBJ2-1, with D perhaps given as TRBD1 or TRBD2 (5 bases each). The germline CDR1 and CDR2 sequences are DFQATT and SNEGSKA (reference sequence). The CDR3 loop spans 14 amino acids. The V end was cut by 7 bases, the J end by 12 bases, with 25 bases between. For the CDR3, the DNA is TGCAGTGTCTTCCTCCGGGACCCGCGCAGCGGGCAGTTCTTC. This codes for CSVFLRDPRSGQFF.